Sequencing of this T cell receptor beta chain was carried out in a study of OX40 agonist ivuxolimab in advanced cancers. The CDR3 totals 16 residues. Losses at the gene ends were 4 bases for V and 4 bases for J; bases not matched to a gene: 10. The germline V gene has CDR1 SGHTA and CDR2 FQGTGA. Data came from immunoSEQ multiplex PCR; TCRdb stores just in-frame clones and leaves some out. The sample records more than 40,000 clones, almost 90% being singletons. Study-wide results and limits: CD4+ and CD8+ blood T cells expanded clonally by week 6 at 0.1 to 3.0 mg/kg. The mean number of expanded clones was higher in CD8+ T cells than in CD4+. With doses of 0.1-3.0 mg/kg, partial responders showed among the lowest clonal expansion.

In regard to this clone: Its cognate antigen is unknown.

This chain joins TRBV7-3 and TRBJ2-3; 8 nucleotides align to TRBD2. Sequenced material: CD4+ or CD8+ T cells sorted from blood, taken in a trial of the OX40 agonist ivuxolimab. The sequence came from an adult with an advanced solid tumor such as melanoma, head and neck, liver or kidney cancer. CDR3 nucleotides: TGTGCCAGCAGCTCGACCGCCGGACTAGCTTCAGATACGCAGTATTTT. It codes for CASSSTAGLASDTQYF.